This TCR beta chain derives from a study of blood T cell repertoires in COVID-19. In the study overall: COVID-19 samples, acute and convalescent, were from the United States, Italy and Spain. PBMCs, B-cell-depleted T cells, or T cells provided the cDNA or gDNA that made up the material.

Original analysis: Reference gene primer amplification in the assay estimated nucleated cell counts. Sequencing used immunoSEQ multiplex PCR; TCRdb keeps in-frame clones, though not all of them. That table furnishes V, J and clone size, whereas the DNA furnished D and trimming. The sample contains fewer than 6,000 clones, about nine tenths of which appear only once. Germline-derived CDR1 and CDR2 are SGDLS and YYNGEE. The V segment lost 2 bases and the J segment 4 bases; nucleotides outside the gene matches: 15. The CDR3 spans 18 residues. This chain uses TRBV9 with TRBJ2-7; 10 nucleotides agree with TRBD2. Sequenced sample: peripheral blood. The source of this sequence is a human donor in a cohort sampled during active COVID-19. The CDR3 DNA sequence: TGTGCCAGCAGCGTGGGACTAGCGTACTCCCCGGGGAGATACGAGCAGTACTTC. Translation gives CASSVGLAYSPGRYEQYF.